A single TCR beta chain is shown here with its context. There is no known antigen for this receptor. Base qualities are not recorded, but no much larger clone differs from it by a single base. This specimen comes from a study of cytomegalovirus exposure and HLA in healthy donors (dated by TCRdb to 2015 to 2018). General notes on the study: In an earlier analysis of some 610 of the donors, 250 to 350 Gb of sequence data and some 120 million unique TCR beta sequences from about 179 million T cells were reported. Roughly 300 gigabases of sequencing data and approximately 80 million unique TCR sequences were included in an early release covering several hundred HLA-typed donors. The genetic ancestry cluster associated with self-reported Caucasian donors included 81% of the 300 to 400 genotyped donors. The study aimed to test whether signatures of past pathogen exposure could be identified by cataloging public T cell receptors. The study profiled the T cell repertoires of hundreds of subjects by immunosequencing and related them to cytomegalovirus serostatus. In addition to the first cohort of 666 subjects, a separate validation cohort of approximately 110 different subjects was used. High-throughput TCR immunosequencing, statistical association of individual TCRs with disease status, and machine learning were combined to predict cytomegalovirus infection status. A later analysis re-analyzed previously published TCR beta repertoires from 666 donors and added high-resolution HLA genotyping to study TCR occurrence patterns. Rather than using new phenotypic data, the later analysis identified candidate immune exposures from TCR beta sequences and from how often those sequences occurred across donors. An earlier analysis of around 580 of the donors used high-throughput TCR beta sequencing to judge whether each TCR beta V gene segment behaved as functional or pseudogenic. Donor age, sex, ethnicity and CMV serostatus were collected together with the repertoire data. In a later genetic analysis, genome-wide SNP genotypes for about three fifths of the roughly 670 donors were used, and that subset was treated as a discovery cohort. All discovery cohort repertoires had been generated on a single sequencing platform. HLA typing covered class I and class II loci at four-digit resolution. The number of donors typed differed by locus, with about 629-630 for A, B, C, DRB1 and DQB1, roughly 550 for DQA1, over 600 for DPA1, and some 440 for DPB1. A few DR-DQ haplotypes were treated as single units for association and clustering because of strong linkage in the cohort. Among about 400 genotyped donors of the cohort, an average of approximately 220,000 unique TCR beta nucleotide sequences was sequenced per donor, of which about 19% were non-productive.

Summary of the overall study and its limitations: Sequencing depth was assumed to be roughly uniform across donors in the presence/absence analyses, though that assumption may not hold. According to a later analysis, parvovirus B19, influenza, CMV and Epstein-Barr virus appeared linked to several top co-occurrence clusters. In vitro tests confirmed that a few of the cytomegalovirus-associated TCR beta chains recognize cytomegalovirus antigens. In an earlier analysis of 450 to 750 of the donors, most TCR beta V segments appeared in productive rearrangements about 87% or about 30% of the time, broadly matching IMGT annotations. A later analysis found that TCR association rates varied across HLA loci, with DRB1 alleles showing the most associated TCRs and HLA-C alleles the fewest. A later genetic analysis reported fewer N-insertions in productive TCRs among donors in an Asian-associated ancestry cluster than the roughly 650-donor mean. The 87-base-pair reads could not distinguish some IMGT-functional V segments, including TRBV6-2 and TRBV6-3, so those segments were excluded. Because counts were too low, roughly 17 rarely observed V segments, including chromosome 9 orphons, were left out of the earlier analysis of 500 to 750 of the donors. A cluster of highly shared sequence variants was judged likely to represent a technical artifact of the sequencing pipeline. A further reported finding was that TCR beta sequences accurately predicted the HLA-A and HLA-B alleles for most subjects in the first cohort. Strong co-occurrence of HLA alleles, especially DR and DQ, made assigning TCR associations to individual alleles difficult. Because HLA typing was unavailable for some donors at each locus, only the typed subset was used in association tests. According to the authors, the approach could potentially be generalized to other disease states and immunological phenotypes. Correlated functional status among segregating V segments might reflect linkage disequilibrium, but an unknown experimental factor could not be ruled out. Most TCR sequences were observed very rarely across donors, whereas some public TCRs were present in many individuals. Immune exposure information for the cohort was limited to CMV serostatus. In this cohort, only TCR beta chains were sequenced, and detectable features were limited by the absence of alpha or paired-chain data. A later genetic analysis associated a missense DCLRE1C variant with V-gene and J-gene trimming of TCR beta chains, and an independent cohort replicated the association. A later analysis found that HLA-associated TCR beta chains were more clonally expanded and had lower generation probabilities than equally common non-associated chains. In a later analysis, most CMV-associated TCR beta chains were found to appear HLA-restricted, with HLA associations seemingly driven largely by CMV exposure. The classifier was reported to diagnose cytomegalovirus status with high specificity and sensitivity in both the original and validation cohorts. The study listed 150 to 200 TCR beta chains as associated with cytomegalovirus. A later analysis associated 15,000 to 20,000 TCR beta sequences with specific HLA alleles at a false discovery rate of 0.05.

In total, approximately 700 healthy bone marrow donors made up the cohort. Cohort members were all nominally healthy when sampled, although unrecorded immune exposures were likely present. The donor tested CMV seronegative, placing the donor among the 350 to 400 seronegative members of the cohort. Each donor provided a peripheral blood sample, and peripheral blood mononuclear cells were used for TCR beta sequencing. The Qiagen DNeasy Blood Extraction Kit was used to extract genomic DNA from the blood cell samples. CDR1 SGHAT and CDR2 FQNNGV were looked up in the germline V gene. The germline V and J ends show losses of 4 bases and 4 bases respectively, and no gene match explains 8 bases of the junction. The CDR3, cysteine through phenylalanine, is 16 amino acids long. The retained sequence is limited to the CDR3, 48 bases, with the frame set at the first base. The library relied on the immunoSEQ multiplex PCR assay. For the multiplex PCR, a mixture combining 60 forward primers for TCR Vbeta segments and 13 reverse primers for TCR Jbeta segments was used. A multiplex PCR assay on genomic DNA amplified the CDR3 region of rearranged TCR beta genes. Amplified TCR beta libraries were sequenced as 87-base-pair reads on the Illumina HiSeq System. The published analysis was carried out like this. In a later analysis, roughly 80 million unique TCR beta chains were counted across the 500 to 850 repertoires, and approximately 9.9 million of these chains were shared by at least two donors. Raw reads were error-corrected and collapsed into unique sequences with a nearest-neighbor algorithm that merged closely related sequences to remove PCR and sequencing errors. To assign V, D and J gene segments, CDR3 sequences were aligned to IMGT reference sequences. For a sequence to be retained, a match of at least six nucleotides was required to both a V gene segment and a J gene segment. Rearrangements were called productive when the CDR3 lacked stop codons and stayed in frame with V and J; all others were non-productive. CDR3 was defined according to IMGT convention as the region running from the second conserved V-encoded cysteine to the conserved J-encoded phenylalanine. In an earlier analysis of more than 550 of the donors, sequences lacking an unambiguous match to a single V gene segment were excluded. An earlier analysis of under 750 of the donors called V segments functional above 56.7% productive rearrangements and segregating when the between-donor standard deviation exceeded 5%. A statistical classification framework was built to diagnose cytomegalovirus status from the catalog of TCR beta chain sequences. In a later analysis, V and J genes were assigned by comparing TCR nucleotide sequences against IMGT/GENE-DB human TR gene sequences. Using the TCRdist pipeline, a later analysis assigned CDR3 sequences along with most-parsimonious VDJ recombination scenarios. In a later analysis, each TCR beta chain was defined by its CDR3 amino acid sequence together with its V-gene family, and reads without a unique V-gene family were excluded. In a later analysis, around 650 highly shared, low-generation-probability nucleotide sequences were removed to address suspected cross-contamination and a sequencing artifact. For each public chain, a later analysis derived a clonal expansion index from normalized ranks of inferred template counts within each repertoire. Generation probabilities in a later analysis came from a VDJ recombination model fitted to out-of-frame rearrangements, and those results were checked against IGoR. A later analysis scored TCR-TCR, TCR-HLA and TCR-CMV co-occurrence with hypergeometric tests, applying a repertoire-size bias correction to TCR pairs. To estimate false discovery rates, a later analysis permuted the HLA or CMV assignments 20 times. In a later analysis, co-occurring TCRs were grouped using DBSCAN, with TCRdist sequence similarity added in when clustering inside HLA-allele-positive subsets. Repertoires with fewer than 30,000 or more than 120,000 public chains, plus five repertoires with anomalous nucleotide sharing, were excluded from co-occurrence clustering. The clones in this table, taken by TCRdb from immuneACCESS, are in-frame only. Not every clone is retained; where verified, under half of the shortfall comes from an unresolved V gene, and the cause of the rest is unknown. V and J calls and clone size are copied from that table; D and trimming were computed from the DNA. The sample records 140,000 or so clones, roughly 79% of which are singletons. The leading ten clones occupy 1.7% of the sample.

Sequenced input: PBMCs. The chain was built from TRBV11-2 and TRBJ2-7; TRBD2 agrees with 12 junctional bases. This clonotype was obtained from a woman under 40 in good health and CMV-seronegative. For the CDR3, the sequence is CASSSLLAGGVYEQYF. The DNA reads as follows: TGTGCCAGCAGCTCCCTACTAGCGGGGGGCGTTTACGAGCAGTACTTC.